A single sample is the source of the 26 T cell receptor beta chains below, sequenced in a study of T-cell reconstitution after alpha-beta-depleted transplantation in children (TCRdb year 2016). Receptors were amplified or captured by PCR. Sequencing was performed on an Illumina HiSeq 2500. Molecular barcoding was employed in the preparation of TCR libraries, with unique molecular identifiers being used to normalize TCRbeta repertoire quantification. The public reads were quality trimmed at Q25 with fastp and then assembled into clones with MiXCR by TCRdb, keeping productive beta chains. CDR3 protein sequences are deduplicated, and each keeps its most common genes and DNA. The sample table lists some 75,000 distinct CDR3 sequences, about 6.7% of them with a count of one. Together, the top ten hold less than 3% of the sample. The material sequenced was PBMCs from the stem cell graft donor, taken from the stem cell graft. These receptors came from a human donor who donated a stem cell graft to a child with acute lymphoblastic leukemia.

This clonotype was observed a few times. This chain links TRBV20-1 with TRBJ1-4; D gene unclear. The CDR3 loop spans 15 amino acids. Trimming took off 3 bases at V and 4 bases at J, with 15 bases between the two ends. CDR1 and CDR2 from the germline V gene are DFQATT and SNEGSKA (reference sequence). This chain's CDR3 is CSASGSGNRNEKLFF. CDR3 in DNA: TGCAGTGCTAGCGGTTCCGGGAATCGTAATGAAAAACTGTTTTTT.

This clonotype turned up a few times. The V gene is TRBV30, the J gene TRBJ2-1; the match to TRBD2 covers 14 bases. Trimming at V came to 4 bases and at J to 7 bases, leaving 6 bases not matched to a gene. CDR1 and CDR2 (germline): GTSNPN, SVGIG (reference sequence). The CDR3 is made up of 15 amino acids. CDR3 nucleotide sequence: TGTGCCTGGATAGTGGGACTAGCGGGAGTAAATGAGCAGTTCTTC. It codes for CAWIVGLAGVNEQFF.

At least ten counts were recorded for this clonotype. The CDR3 sequence is CASSLFGGRRNEQYF. The CDR3 nucleotides read TGTGCCAGCAGCTTATTCGGTGGGAGGAGGAACGAGCAGTACTTC. The chain has TRBV7-9 and TRBJ2-7; D is possibly TRBD2 (6 bases). Germline CDR1 is SEHNR and CDR2 is FQNEAQ (reference sequence). Trimming shortened V by 2 bases and J by 5 bases, and 16 bases separated the two germline ends. The length of the CDR3 is 15 residues. The full variable domain, completed using reference TRBV7-9 and TRBJ2-7, is DTGVSQNPRHKITKRGQNVTFRCDPISEHNRLYWYRQTLGQGPEFLTYFQNEAQLEKSRLLSDRFSAERPKGSFSTLEIQRTEQGDSAMYLCASSLFGGRRNEQYFGPGTRLTVT.

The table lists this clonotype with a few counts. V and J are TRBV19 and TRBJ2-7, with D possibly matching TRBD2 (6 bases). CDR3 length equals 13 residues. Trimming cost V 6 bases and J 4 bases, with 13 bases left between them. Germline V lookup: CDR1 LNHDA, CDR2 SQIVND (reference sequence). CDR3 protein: CASRRTGDYEQYF. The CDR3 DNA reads TGTGCCAGTAGGCGTACGGGGGATTACGAGCAGTACTTC. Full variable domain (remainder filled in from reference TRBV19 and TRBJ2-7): DGGITQSPKYLFRKEGQNVTLSCEQNLNHDAMYWYRQDPGQGLRLIYYSQIVNDFQKGDIAEGYSVSREKKESFPLTVTSAQKNPTAFYLCASRRTGDYEQYFGPGTRLTVT.

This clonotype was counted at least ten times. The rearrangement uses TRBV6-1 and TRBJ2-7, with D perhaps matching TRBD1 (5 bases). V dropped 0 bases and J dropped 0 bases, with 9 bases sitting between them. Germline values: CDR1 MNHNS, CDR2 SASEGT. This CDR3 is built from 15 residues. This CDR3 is CASSEAGDSSYEQYF. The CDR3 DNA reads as TGTGCCAGCAGTGAAGCTGGTGACAGCTCCTACGAGCAGTACTTC.

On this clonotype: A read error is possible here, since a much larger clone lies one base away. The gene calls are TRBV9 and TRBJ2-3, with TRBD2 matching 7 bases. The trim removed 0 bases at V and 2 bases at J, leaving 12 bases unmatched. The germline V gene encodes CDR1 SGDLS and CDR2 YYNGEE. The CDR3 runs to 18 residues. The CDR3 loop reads CASSVVLAAYGVTDTQYF. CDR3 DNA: TGTGCCAGCAGCGTAGTCCTAGCGGCGTACGGGGTCACAGATACGCAGTATTTT.

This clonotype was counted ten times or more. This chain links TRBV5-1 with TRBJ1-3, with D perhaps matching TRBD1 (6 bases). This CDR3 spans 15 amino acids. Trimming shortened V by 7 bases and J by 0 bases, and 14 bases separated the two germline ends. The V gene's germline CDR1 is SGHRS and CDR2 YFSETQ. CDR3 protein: CASRPDSSSGNTIYF. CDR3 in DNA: TGCGCCAGCCGGCCGGACAGCAGCTCTGGAAACACCATATATTTT.

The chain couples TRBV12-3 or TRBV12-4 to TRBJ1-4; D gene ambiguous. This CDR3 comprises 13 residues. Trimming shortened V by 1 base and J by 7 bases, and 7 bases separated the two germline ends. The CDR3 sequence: CASSLVEGEKLFF. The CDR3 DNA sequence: TGTGCCAGCAGTTTAGTAGAAGGTGAAAAACTGTTTTTT.

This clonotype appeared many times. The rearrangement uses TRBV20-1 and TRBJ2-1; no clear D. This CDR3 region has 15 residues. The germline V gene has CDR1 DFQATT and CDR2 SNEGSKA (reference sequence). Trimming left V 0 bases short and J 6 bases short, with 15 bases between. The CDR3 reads CSARDGPSPINEQFF. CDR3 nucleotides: TGCAGTGCTAGAGATGGGCCCTCACCGATCAATGAGCAGTTCTTC.

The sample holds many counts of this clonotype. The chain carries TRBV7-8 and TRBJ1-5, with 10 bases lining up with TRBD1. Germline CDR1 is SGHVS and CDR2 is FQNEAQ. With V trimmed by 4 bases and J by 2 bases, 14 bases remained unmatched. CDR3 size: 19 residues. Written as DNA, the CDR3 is TGTGCCAGCAGCTATCGAGGGAGACAGGGGGCAAGTGGCAATCAGCCCCAGCATTTT. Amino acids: CASSYRGRQGASGNQPQHF.

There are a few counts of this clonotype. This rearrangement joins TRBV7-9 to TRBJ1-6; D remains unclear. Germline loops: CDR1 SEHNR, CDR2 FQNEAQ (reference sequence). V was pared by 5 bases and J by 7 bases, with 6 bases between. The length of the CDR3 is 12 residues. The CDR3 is CASSPENSPLHF. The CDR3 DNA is TGTGCCAGCAGCCCGGAGAATTCACCCCTCCACTTT.

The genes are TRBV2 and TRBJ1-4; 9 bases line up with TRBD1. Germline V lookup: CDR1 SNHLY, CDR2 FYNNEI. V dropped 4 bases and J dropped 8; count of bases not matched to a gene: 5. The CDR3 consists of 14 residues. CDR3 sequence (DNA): TGTGCCAGCAGTGGGGGGACAGGGAGAGAAAAACTGTTTTTT. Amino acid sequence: CASSGGTGREKLFF.

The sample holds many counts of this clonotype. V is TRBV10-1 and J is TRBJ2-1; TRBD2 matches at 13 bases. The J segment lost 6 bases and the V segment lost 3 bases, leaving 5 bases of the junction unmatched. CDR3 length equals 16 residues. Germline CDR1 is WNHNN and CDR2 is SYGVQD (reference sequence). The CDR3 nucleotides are TGCGCCAGCAGTGATCCCGGGACTAGCGGGACCAATGAGCAGTTCTTC. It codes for CASSDPGTSGTNEQFF.

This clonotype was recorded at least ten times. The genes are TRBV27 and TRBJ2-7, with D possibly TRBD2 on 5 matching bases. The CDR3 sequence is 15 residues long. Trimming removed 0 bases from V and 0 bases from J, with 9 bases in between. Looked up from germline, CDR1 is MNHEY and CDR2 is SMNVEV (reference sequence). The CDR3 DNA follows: TGTGCCAGCAGTTTATCTCCGGGGTTCTCCTACGAGCAGTACTTC. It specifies CASSLSPGFSYEQYF.

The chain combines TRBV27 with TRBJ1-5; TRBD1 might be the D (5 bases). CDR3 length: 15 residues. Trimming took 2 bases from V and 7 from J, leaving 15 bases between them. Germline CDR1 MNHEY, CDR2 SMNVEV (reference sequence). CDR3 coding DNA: TGTGCCAGCAGTTTAAGAGGTCAGGGCTCACAGCCCCAGCATTTT. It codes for CASSLRGQGSQPQHF.

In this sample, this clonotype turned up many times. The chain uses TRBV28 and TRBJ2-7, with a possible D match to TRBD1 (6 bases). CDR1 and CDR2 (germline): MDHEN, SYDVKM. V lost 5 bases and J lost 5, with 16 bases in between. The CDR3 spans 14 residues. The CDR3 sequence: CASSIAGAPDEQYF. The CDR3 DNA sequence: TGTGCCAGCAGTATCGCAGGGGCCCCTGACGAGCAGTACTTC.

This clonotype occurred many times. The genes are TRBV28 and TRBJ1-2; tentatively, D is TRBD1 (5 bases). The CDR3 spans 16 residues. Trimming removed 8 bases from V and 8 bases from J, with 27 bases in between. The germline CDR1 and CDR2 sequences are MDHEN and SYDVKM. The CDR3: CASGTDSLGPQMGYTF. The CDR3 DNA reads TGTGCCAGCGGAACTGACAGTCTAGGCCCTCAAATGGGCTACACCTTC.

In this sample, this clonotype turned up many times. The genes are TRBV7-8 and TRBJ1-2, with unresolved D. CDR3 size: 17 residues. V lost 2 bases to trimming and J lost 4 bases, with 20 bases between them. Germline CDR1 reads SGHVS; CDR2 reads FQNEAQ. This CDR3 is CASSLFMGRRNSYGYTF. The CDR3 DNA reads TGTGCCAGCAGCTTATTTATGGGCAGGAGGAACTCCTATGGCTACACCTTC. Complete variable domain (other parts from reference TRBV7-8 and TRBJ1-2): GAGVSQSPRYKVAKRGQDVALRCDPISGHVSLFWYQQALGQGPEFLTYFQNEAQLDKSGLPSDRFFAERPEGSVSTLKIQRTQQEDSAVYLCASSLFMGRRNSYGYTFGSGTRLTVV.

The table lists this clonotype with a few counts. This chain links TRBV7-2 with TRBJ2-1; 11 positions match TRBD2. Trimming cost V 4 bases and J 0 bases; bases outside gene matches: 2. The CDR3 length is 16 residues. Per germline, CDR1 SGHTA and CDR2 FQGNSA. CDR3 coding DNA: TGTGCCAGCAGCTCACTAGCGGGGGTCTCCTACAATGAGCAGTTCTTC. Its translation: CASSSLAGVSYNEQFF. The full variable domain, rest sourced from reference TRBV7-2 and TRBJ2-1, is GAGVSQSPSNKVTEKGKDVELRCDPISGHTALYWYRQSLGQGLEFLIYFQGNSAPDKSGLPSDRFSAERTGGSVSTLTIQRTQQEDSAVYLCASSSLAGVSYNEQFFGPGTRLTVL.

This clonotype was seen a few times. CDR3 sequence reads: CSATVRAGNTIYF. In nucleotides, the CDR3 is TGCAGTGCTACTGTCAGGGCTGGAAACACCATATATTTT. V and J are TRBV20-1 and TRBJ1-3, with a possible D match to TRBD1 (5 bases). CDR1 is DFQATT and CDR2 is SNEGSKA in the germline V gene (reference sequence). Between the trimmed V and J ends, which lost 4 bases and 2 bases, there was a span of 9 bases. This CDR3 is built from 13 residues.

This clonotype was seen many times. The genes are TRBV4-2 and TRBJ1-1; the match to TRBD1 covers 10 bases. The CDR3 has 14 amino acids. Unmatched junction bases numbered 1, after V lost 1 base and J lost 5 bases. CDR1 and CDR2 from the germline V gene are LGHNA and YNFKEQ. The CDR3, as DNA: TGTGCCAGCAGCCAAGGACAGGGGGCGACTGAAGCTTTCTTT. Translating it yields CASSQGQGATEAFF.

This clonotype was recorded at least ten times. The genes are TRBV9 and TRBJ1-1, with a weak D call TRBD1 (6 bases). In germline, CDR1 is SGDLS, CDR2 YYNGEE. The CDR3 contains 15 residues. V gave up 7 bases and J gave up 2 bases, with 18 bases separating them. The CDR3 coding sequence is TGTGCCAGCGGACCGGGACAAGGGGGAAACACTGAAGCTTTCTTT. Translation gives CASGPGQGGNTEAFF.

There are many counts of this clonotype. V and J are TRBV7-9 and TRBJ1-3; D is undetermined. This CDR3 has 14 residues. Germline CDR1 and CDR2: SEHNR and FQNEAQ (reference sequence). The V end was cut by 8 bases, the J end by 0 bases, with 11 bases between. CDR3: CASLEVNSGNTIYF. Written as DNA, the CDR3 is TGTGCCAGCCTGGAGGTCAACTCTGGAAACACCATATATTTT.

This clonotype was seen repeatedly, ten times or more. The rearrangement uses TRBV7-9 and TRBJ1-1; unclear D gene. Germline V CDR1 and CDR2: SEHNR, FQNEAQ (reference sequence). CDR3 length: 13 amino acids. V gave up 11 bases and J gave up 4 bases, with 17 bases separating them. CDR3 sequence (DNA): TGTGCCTCCATGTCAGGATCGGGCACTGAAGCTTTCTTT. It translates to CASMSGSGTEAFF.

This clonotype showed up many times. CDR3 amino acids: CASSLGPAETQYF. CDR3 DNA: TGCGCCAGCAGCTTGGGACCCGCAGAGACCCAGTACTTC. The chain links TRBV5-1 to TRBJ2-5, with D uncertain. Germline V lookup: CDR1 SGHRS, CDR2 YFSETQ. The CDR3 is 13 amino acids. Trimming stripped 0 bases from V and 4 bases from J, with 7 bases between.

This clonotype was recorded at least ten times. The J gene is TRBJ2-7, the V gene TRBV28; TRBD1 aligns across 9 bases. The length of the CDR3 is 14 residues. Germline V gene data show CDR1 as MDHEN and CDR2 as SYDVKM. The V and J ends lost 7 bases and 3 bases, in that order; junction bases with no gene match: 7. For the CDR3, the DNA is TGTGCCAGCATGTGGACAGGGGACAGCTACGAGCAGTACTTC. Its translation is CASMWTGDSYEQYF.